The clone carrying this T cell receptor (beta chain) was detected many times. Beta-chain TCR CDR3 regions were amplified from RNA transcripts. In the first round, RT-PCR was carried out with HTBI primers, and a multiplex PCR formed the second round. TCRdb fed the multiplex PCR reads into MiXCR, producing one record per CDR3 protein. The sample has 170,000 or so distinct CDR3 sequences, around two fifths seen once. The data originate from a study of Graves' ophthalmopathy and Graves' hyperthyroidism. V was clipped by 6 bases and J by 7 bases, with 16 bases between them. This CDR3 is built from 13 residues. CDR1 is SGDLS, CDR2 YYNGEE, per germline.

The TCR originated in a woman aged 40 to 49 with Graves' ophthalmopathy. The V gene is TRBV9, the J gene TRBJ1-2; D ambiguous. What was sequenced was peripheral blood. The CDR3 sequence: CASTSGNIFGYTF. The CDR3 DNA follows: TGTGCCAGCACTAGTGGTAACATATTTGGCTACACCTTC.